Listed below are T cell receptor beta chains from one sample, sequenced in a study of identifying expanded T cells in peripheral blood. TCRdb's table, derived via immunoSEQ multiplex PCR, lists solely in-frame clones and lacks some. In the table there are 50,000 to 75,000 clones, about 80% of which are singletons. Material: blood. The receptors originated from a person aged 18-70 years in good health. CDR3s include the opening cysteine and the closing phenylalanine or tryptophan. A D gene is named only where the DNA matches it firmly. Rows may omit the clone size; those that give it use once, few, many or a size class.

j_call	d_call	v_call	clone_size	cdr3_aa	cdr3_nt
TRBJ2-5	-	TRBV5-8	-	CASSLGWGYETQYF	TGTGCCAGCAGCTTGGGATGGGGGTACGAGACCCAGTACTTC
TRBJ2-3	TRBD2	TRBV7-2	few	CASSFHSGGRADTQYF	TGTGCCAGCAGCTTCCACAGCGGAGGGAGGGCAGATACGCAGTATTTT
TRBJ2-7	TRBD2	TRBV11-3	-	CASSPRTGGSSYEQYF	TGTGCCAGCAGCCCGAGAACGGGAGGGAGCTCCTACGAGCAGTACTTC
TRBJ1-4	-	TRBV5-1	once	CASSVAPGEKLFF	TGCGCCAGCAGTGTAGCCCCGGGAGAAAAACTGTTTTTT
TRBJ2-1	-	TRBV10-3	-	CAISESNPTINEQFF	TGTGCCATCAGTGAGTCGAATCCGACTATAAATGAGCAGTTCTTC
TRBJ2-5	TRBD2	TRBV2	-	CASNILAGQETQYF	TGTGCCAGCAATATATTAGCGGGGCAAGAGACCCAGTACTTC
TRBJ2-6	TRBD1	TRBV2	-	CASRRQGAGANVLTF	TGTGCCAGCAGGAGGCAGGGGGCTGGGGCCAACGTCCTGACTTTC
TRBJ1-5	-	TRBV6-5	-	CASRYDKNQPQHF	TGTGCCAGCAGATACGACAAGAATCAGCCCCAGCATTTT
TRBJ2-1	TRBD2	TRBV18	once	CASSPPGGRGKNEQFF	TGTGCCAGCTCACCACCGGGCGGGAGGGGAAAAAATGAGCAGTTCTTC
TRBJ2-7	-	TRBV5-1	-	CASSLVAGSDYEQYF	TGCGCCAGCAGCTTGGTGGCAGGGAGTGACTACGAGCAGTACTTC
TRBJ1-1	-	TRBV27	-	CASSLVRENTEAFF	TGTGCCAGCAGTTTAGTCCGGGAGAACACTGAAGCTTTCTTT
TRBJ1-1	-	TRBV5-4	-	CASSLARDGILMNTEAFF	TGTGCCAGCAGCTTGGCCAGGGACGGCATTCTAATGAACACTGAAGCTTTCTTT
TRBJ1-2	-	TRBV11-2	-	CASSLGNTGHGYTF	TGTGCCAGCAGCTTAGGTAACACAGGACATGGCTACACCTTC
TRBJ1-2	-	TRBV19	-	CASSPSTGLRKTLGYTF	TGTGCCAGTAGCCCTTCGACAGGACTTAGGAAGACACTTGGCTACACCTTC
TRBJ1-1	-	TRBV30	-	CAWSVRQSEAFF	TGTGCCTGGAGTGTACGGCAGAGTGAAGCTTTCTTT
TRBJ2-2	-	TRBV5-6	-	CASSLGDRATGELFF	TGTGCCAGCAGCTTGGGAGATCGGGCCACCGGGGAGCTGTTTTTT
TRBJ1-2	TRBD1	TRBV2	once	CASSFRNRGSGYTF	TGTGCCAGCAGTTTCCGCAACAGGGGTAGTGGCTACACCTTC
TRBJ2-1	-	TRBV6-1	-	CASSGYFEQFF	TGTGCCAGCAGTGGATACTTTGAGCAGTTCTTC
TRBJ1-2	-	TRBV7-2	-	CASSLAQRMDRYGYTF	TGTGCCAGCAGCTTAGCGCAAAGGATGGACCGCTATGGCTACACCTTC
TRBJ1-2	TRBD1	TRBV29-1	-	CSVEVGGGTSYTF	TGCAGCGTTGAAGTCGGAGGGGGCACAAGCTACACCTTC
TRBJ2-3	-	TRBV9	few	CASSVSYGGGTDTQYF	TGTGCCAGCAGCGTAAGTTACGGGGGTGGTACAGATACGCAGTATTTT
TRBJ2-7	-	TRBV30	few	CAWSVILYEQYF	TGTGCCTGGAGTGTAATTCTCTACGAGCAGTACTTC
TRBJ2-7	TRBD2	TRBV7-8	-	CASSLTRLAGLNPSYEQYF	TGTGCCAGCAGCTTAACTCGACTAGCGGGACTAAACCCCTCCTACGAGCAGTACTTC
TRBJ1-3	TRBD1	TRBV18	-	CASSSGTAGNTIYF	TGTGCCAGCTCATCCGGGACAGCTGGAAACACCATATATTTT
TRBJ1-1	-	TRBV29-1	-	CSVIPQAPEGTEAFF	TGCAGCGTCATCCCGCAGGCCCCCGAGGGGACTGAAGCTTTCTTT
TRBJ2-2	-	TRBV6-1	few	CASSEGRWGAGELFF	TGTGCCAGCAGTGAAGGAAGGTGGGGGGCCGGGGAGCTGTTTTTT
TRBJ2-1	TRBD2	TRBV4-1	-	CASSLAGITYNEQFF	TGCGCCAGCAGCTTAGCGGGAATTACCTACAATGAGCAGTTCTTC
TRBJ1-3	-	TRBV2	-	CASSDRDKPAGNTIYF	TGTGCCAGCAGTGACCGGGACAAACCAGCGGGAAACACCATATATTTT
TRBJ2-7	-	TRBV4-3	-	CASSQDRQREPHEQYF	TGCGCCAGCAGCCAAGATCGTCAACGGGAGCCCCACGAGCAGTACTTC
TRBJ1-2	TRBD1	TRBV14	once	CASSQEKLGTAKELNYGYTF	TGTGCCAGCAGCCAAGAAAAATTAGGGACAGCAAAAGAGCTTAACTATGGCTACACCTTC
TRBJ1-1	-	TRBV7-9	-	CASSFKDVTEAFF	TGTGCCAGCAGCTTCAAGGACGTCACTGAAGCTTTCTTT
TRBJ1-3	-	TRBV6-6	-	CASSYGDSGNTIYF	TGTGCCAGCAGTTACGGGGACTCTGGAAACACCATATATTTT
TRBJ2-2	-	TRBV10-3	-	CAISVNSYTGELFF	TGTGCCATCAGTGTAAACTCTTACACCGGGGAGCTGTTTTTT
TRBJ2-7	-	TRBV7-2	few	CASSTRGGGSYEQYF	TGTGCCAGCAGCACGAGGGGTGGGGGCTCCTACGAGCAGTACTTC
TRBJ1-5	TRBD1	TRBV2	-	CASSEEGTGAQPQHF	TGTGCCAGCAGCGAAGAAGGGACAGGGGCTCAGCCCCAGCATTTT
TRBJ2-3	TRBD2	TRBV2	-	CASGIIAGTDTQYF	TGTGCCAGCGGGATTATAGCGGGGACAGATACGCAGTATTTT
TRBJ2-2	-	TRBV14	-	CASSGRGLAGELFF	TGTGCCAGCAGCGGCCGGGGGTTGGCCGGGGAGCTGTTTTTT
TRBJ1-2	TRBD1	TRBV9	-	CASSVDTGGAYGYTF	TGTGCCAGCAGCGTAGACACAGGGGGCGCGTATGGCTACACCTTC
TRBJ2-7	-	TRBV5-8	-	CASSLRPSYEQYF	TGTGCCAGCAGCTTGAGACCTTCCTACGAGCAGTACTTC
TRBJ2-1	-	TRBV7-8	many	CASSPVVGLEAFNEQFF	TGTGCCAGCAGCCCGGTCGTAGGGCTAGAGGCCTTCAATGAGCAGTTCTTC
TRBJ2-7	TRBD2	TRBV11-3	-	CASSFPGGPSEQYF	TGTGCCAGCAGCTTCCCGGGAGGGCCCAGCGAGCAGTACTTC
TRBJ2-5	TRBD2	TRBV5-4	-	CASSLKGLAGEETQYF	TGTGCCAGCAGCTTGAAGGGACTAGCGGGAGAAGAGACCCAGTACTTC